The 22 T cell receptor beta chains in this list originate from one sample, sequenced in a study of blood T cell repertoires in COVID-19. The data were produced by immunoSEQ multiplex PCR, yet TCRdb's version contains in-frame clones alone and is incomplete. The table records roughly 200,000 clones, around 91% of them present only once. The sample was peripheral blood. These receptors came from a middle-aged man with acute or convalescent COVID-19.

V usage is TRBV19 and J usage is TRBJ1-4; possibly TRBD1 for D (5 bases). V was pared by 3 bases and J by 2 bases, with 19 bases between. Per the germline V gene, CDR1 is LNHDA and CDR2 is SQIVND (reference sequence). This CDR3 is 18 amino acids long. Here the CDR3 DNA reads TGTGCCAGTAGTATTTTGTATGCGGGACCCCGGACTAATGAAAAACTGTTTTTT. Its translation: CASSILYAGPRTNEKLFF.

This clone was counted only a few times. The chain carries TRBV5-1 and TRBJ2-7, with TRBD2 matching over 13 bases. The CDR3 has 15 residues. Trimming at V came to 2 bases and at J to 6 bases, leaving 5 bases not matched to a gene. Looked up from germline, CDR1 is SGHRS and CDR2 is YFSETQ. Here the CDR3 DNA reads TGCGCCAGCAGCTTACTAGCGGGAGGGGCTTTCGAGCAGTACTTC. Translation: CASSLLAGGAFEQYF.

The genes are TRBV27 and TRBJ2-5, with a weak D call TRBD1 (6 bases). Deletions cut 5 bases from V and 5 bases from J, with 15 bases between. Looked up from germline, CDR1 is MNHEY and CDR2 is SMNVEV (reference sequence). The CDR3 is made up of 14 amino acids. CDR3 nucleotides: TGTGCCAGCAGTCCTACAGGGATCAGGGAGACCCAGTACTTC. Protein: CASSPTGIRETQYF.

The chain employs TRBV7-9 and TRBJ2-5; 8 bases are shared with TRBD1. Germline CDR1 reads SEHNR; CDR2 reads FQNEAQ (reference sequence). Unmatched junction bases numbered 14, after V lost 6 bases and J lost 5 bases. The CDR3 length is 16 residues. CDR3 bases: TGTGCCAGCAGTCCCCCCCAGGGGGCGCCTGCTGAGACCCAGTACTTC. Encoded protein: CASSPPQGAPAETQYF.

This rearrangement joins TRBV12-2 to TRBJ1-5. TRBV12-2 is reported as a pseudogene. The CDR3 is made up of 16 amino acids. DNA for the CDR3: TGTGCAAGTCGCACCCGCCCGGGGTTGAGCAATCAGCCCCAGCATTTT. It specifies CASRTRPGLSNQPQHF.

The chain uses TRBV15 and TRBJ1-4; 9 bases align to TRBD1. This CDR3 comprises 17 residues. V trimming: 6 bases; J trimming: 2 bases; junction bases outside the gene matches: 10. Germline CDR1 reads LNHNV; CDR2 reads YYDKDF (reference sequence). In DNA form, the CDR3 reads TGTGCCACCAGGGGACGGGACAGGGTGCCCACTAATGAAAAACTGTTTTTT. Amino acid sequence: CATRGRDRVPTNEKLFF.

The chain combines TRBV19 with TRBJ2-1; weak D call: TRBD1 (6 bases). The CDR3 is 14 residues long. Germline CDR1 is LNHDA and CDR2 is SQIVND (reference sequence). V was trimmed by 3 bases and J by 5 bases, leaving 11 bases between them. CDR3 in amino acids: CASSMTGTHNEQFF. DNA of the CDR3: TGTGCCAGTAGTATGACCGGGACACACAATGAGCAGTTCTTC.

The V and J genes are TRBV3-1 (or the pseudogene TRBV3-2) and TRBJ2-1, with 11 positions matching TRBD2. The CDR3 has 14 amino acids. In germline, CDR1 is LGHDT, CDR2 YNNKEL (reference sequence). V lost 0 bases, J lost 14 bases, and 6 bases stayed unmatched. The CDR3 bases are TGTGCCAGCAGCCAAGAAACGGGACTAGCGGAAAAGTTCTTC. Residues: CASSQETGLAEKFF.

The CDR3 protein is CASSLGTDRDGNTIYF. CDR3 DNA: TGTGCCAGCAGCTTGGGGACCGACAGGGATGGAAACACCATATATTTT. The rearrangement uses TRBV5-5 and TRBJ1-3; 7 bases are shared with TRBD1. The CDR3 contains 16 residues. Germline values: CDR1 SGHKS, CDR2 YYEKEE (reference sequence). Germline trimming cut 0 bases from V and 3 bases from J; bases unmatched to any gene: 6.

This chain connects TRBV19 to TRBJ1-2, with 8 bases identical to TRBD1. The ends lost 6 bases at V and 4 bases at J; junction bases unmatched: 7. The CDR3 spans 14 residues. CDR1 is LNHDA, CDR2 SQIVND, per germline (reference sequence). The CDR3 spells CASSPYRGSYGYTF. CDR3 sequence (DNA): TGTGCCAGTAGCCCATACAGGGGGAGCTATGGCTACACCTTC.

V is TRBV27 and J is TRBJ2-7, with D maybe TRBD2 (6 bases). Germline lookup yields CDR1 MNHEY and CDR2 SMNVEV (reference sequence). The CDR3 runs 16 residues. The V gene lost 2 bases and the J gene lost 4 bases, with 18 bases spanning the gap. CDR3 bases: TGTGCCAGCAGTTTAATGGGGGGAACTCTCCTTTACGAGCAGTACTTC. Translation gives CASSLMGGTLLYEQYF.

The rearrangement joins TRBV4-3 to TRBJ2-3; 8 nucleotides agree with TRBD2. This CDR3 spans 15 amino acids. V lost 2 bases and J lost 2; bases outside the gene matches: 3. Germline V gene data show CDR1 as LGHNA and CDR2 as YSLEER. In nucleotides, the CDR3 is TGCGCCAGCAGCCAACAGCGGGGGTACACAGATACGCAGTATTTT. Residues: CASSQQRGYTDTQYF.

This chain links TRBV10-3 with TRBJ2-7; D may be TRBD2 (5 bases). The germline V and J ends were trimmed by 6 bases and 5 bases, with 17 bases remaining between them. The CDR3 length is 14 residues. The germline V gene encodes CDR1 ENHRY and CDR2 SYGVKD. CDR3 sequence: CAIRILGPSDEQYF. The DNA for the CDR3 is TGTGCCATCAGGATACTAGGTCCTAGTGACGAGCAGTACTTC.

This clone appeared once. V usage is TRBV7-8 and J usage is TRBJ2-6; 9 bases line up with TRBD1. V shed 3 bases and J 0 bases; nucleotides not matched to a gene: 3. This CDR3 has 17 amino acids. Germline V CDR1 and CDR2: SGHVS, FQNEAQ. CDR3: CASSFRQGDSGANVLTF. The DNA for the CDR3 is TGTGCCAGCAGCTTTAGACAGGGGGACTCTGGGGCCAACGTCCTGACTTTC.

CDR3 sequence: CASSPPGDNTEAFF. CDR3 DNA: TGTGCCAGCTCACCACCCGGGGATAACACTGAAGCTTTCTTT. The rearrangement links TRBV18 to TRBJ1-1; D not resolved. Germline assignment: CDR1 KGHSH and CDR2 LQKENI. CDR3 size: 14 residues. The V end lost 0 bases, the J end lost 2 bases, and 7 bases lay between the germline ends.

The chain has TRBV9 and TRBJ2-3; D perhaps matches TRBD2 (6 bases). There are 16 residues in the CDR3. The germline V gene encodes CDR1 SGDLS and CDR2 YYNGEE. The V gene lost 0 bases and the J gene lost 1 base, with 12 bases spanning the gap. CDR3: CASSVEGLDGTDTQYF. The CDR3 DNA reads as TGTGCCAGCAGCGTAGAGGGACTGGATGGCACAGATACGCAGTATTTT.

This clone was found once. The rearrangement links TRBV7-6 to TRBJ2-1, with 7 bases that match TRBD1. Germline trimming cut 1 base from V and 5 bases from J; bases unmatched to any gene: 8. CDR3 length equals 16 residues. Germline V CDR1 and CDR2: SGHVS, FNYEAQ. Here the CDR3 reads CASSLVGTAPHNEQFF. The CDR3 bases are TGTGCCAGCAGCTTAGTAGGGACAGCTCCGCACAATGAGCAGTTCTTC. The variable domain in full, with the rest retrieved from reference TRBV7-6 and TRBJ2-1, is GAGVSQSPRYKVTKRGQDVALRCDPISGHVSLYWYRQALGQGPEFLTYFNYEAQQDKSGLPNDRFSAERPEGSISTLTIQRTEQRDSAMYRCASSLVGTAPHNEQFFGPGTRLTVL.

The chain is built from TRBV27 and TRBJ1-5; unclear D gene. CDR1 is MNHEY, CDR2 SMNVEV, per germline (reference sequence). The CDR3 contains 15 residues. The ends were cut back, 6 bases at V and 0 bases at J, with 12 bases in the middle. CDR3 DNA: TGTGCCAGCAGGGCGAGACACGATAGCAATCAGCCCCAGCATTTT. This translates into CASRARHDSNQPQHF.

V gene TRBV7-3 combines with J gene TRBJ2-1; tentatively, D is TRBD2 (7 bases). Per germline, CDR1 SGHTA and CDR2 FQGTGA. Trimming removed 2 bases from V and 7 bases from J, with 15 bases in between. CDR3 length equals 15 residues. The CDR3 coding sequence is TGTGCCAGCAGCTTATCGGCGGGGGCCTGGAATGAGCAGTTCTTC. As protein: CASSLSAGAWNEQFF.

The chain links TRBV6-5 to TRBJ1-1; weak D call: TRBD1 (6 bases). The CDR3 sequence is 14 residues long. The V end was cut by 0 bases, the J end by 3 bases, with 8 bases between. Germline V CDR1 and CDR2: MNHEY, SVGAGI. The CDR3 DNA reads TGTGCCAGCAGTTACTCCCAGGGGTACACTGAAGCTTTCTTT. This sequence encodes CASSYSQGYTEAFF.

V gene TRBV3-1 (or the pseudogene TRBV3-2) combines with J gene TRBJ2-5; TRBD2 agrees at 10 bases. V was pared by 1 base and J by 4 bases, with 12 bases of the junction left unmatched. Germline loops: CDR1 LGHDT, CDR2 YNNKEL (reference sequence). The CDR3 is 18 residues long. The DNA of the CDR3 is TGTGCCAGCAGCCAAGTGCTAGCGGGAGTTAGTTTTGGAGAGACCCAGTACTTC. It yields the protein CASSQVLAGVSFGETQYF.

V and J are TRBV29-1 and TRBJ1-5; D not resolved. Trimming took off 6 bases at V and 1 base at J, with 13 bases between the two ends. The length of the CDR3 is 14 residues. Germline V gives CDR1 SQVTM, CDR2 ANQGSEA. CDR3 loop: CSVPAGLSNQPQHF. For the CDR3, the DNA is TGCAGCGTGCCAGCGGGGTTGAGCAATCAGCCCCAGCATTTT.